This TCR beta chain came from a study of cytomegalovirus exposure and HLA in healthy donors. Study-wide results and caveats: Accurate HLA-A and HLA-B prediction from TCR beta sequences was reported for most subjects. Both high specificity and high sensitivity reportedly marked the classifier's diagnosis of cytomegalovirus status. Indistinguishability led to the exclusion of some V segments, TRBV6-2 and TRBV6-3 included.

A multiplex PCR was run with 60 Vbeta primers and 13 Jbeta primers. The method was immunoSEQ multiplex PCR; TCRdb's version includes in-frame clones alone and lacks a portion of them. The sample lists approximately 160,000 clones; approximately 84% were seen once. V gave up 7 bases and J gave up 7 bases; unmatched junction bases: 9. CDR1 is SGHRS and CDR2 is YFSETQ in the germline V gene. The CDR3 extends over 13 amino acids. This clone was picked up a small number of times. The antigen remains undetermined. This receptor was taken from a man aged 18-30 years in good health and CMV-seronegative. The sequenced sample consisted of PBMCs. The rearrangement joins TRBV5-1 to TRBJ2-7; 9 positions match TRBD1. The CDR3 sequence: CASGGQGAGEQYF. The CDR3, as DNA: TGCGCCAGCGGGGGACAGGGTGCAGGGGAGCAGTACTTC.